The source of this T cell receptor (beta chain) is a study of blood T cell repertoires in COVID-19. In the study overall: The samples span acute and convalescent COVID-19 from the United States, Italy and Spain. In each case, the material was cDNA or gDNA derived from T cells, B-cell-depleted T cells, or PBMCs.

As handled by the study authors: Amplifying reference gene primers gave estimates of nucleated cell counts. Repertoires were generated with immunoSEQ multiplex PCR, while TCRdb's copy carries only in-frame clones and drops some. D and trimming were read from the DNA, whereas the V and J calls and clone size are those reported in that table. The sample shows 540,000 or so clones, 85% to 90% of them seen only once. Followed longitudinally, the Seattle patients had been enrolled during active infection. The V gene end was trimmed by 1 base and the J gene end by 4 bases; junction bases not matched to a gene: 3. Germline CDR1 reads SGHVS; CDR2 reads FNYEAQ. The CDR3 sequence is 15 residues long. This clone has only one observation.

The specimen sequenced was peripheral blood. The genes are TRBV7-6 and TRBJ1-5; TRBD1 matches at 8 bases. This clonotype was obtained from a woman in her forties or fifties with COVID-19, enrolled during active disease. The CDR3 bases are TGTGCCAGCAGCTTAGAGGACAGGGAAAATCAGCCCCAGCATTTT. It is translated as CASSLEDRENQPQHF.